This T cell receptor (beta chain) stems from a study of shared clonotypes between healthy human individuals. This CDR3 contains 15 residues. V was cut by 0 bases and J by 10 bases, with 16 bases left in between. Germline CDR1 reads LGHNA; CDR2 reads YNFKEQ. TCRdb's copy holds only in-frame clones and misses some; the assay was immunoSEQ multiplex PCR. Of around 600,000 clones listed, approximately 97% are singletons. General study findings and limits: In general, naive subsets displayed greater estimated richness than memory subsets did.

A word on this clone: Its antigen is unknown.

The sequence was collected from a woman in her twenties or thirties in good health. The sequenced sample was naive CD4+ T cells sorted from blood. Subset here: CD45RA+ positively selected. The rearrangement uses TRBV4-2 and TRBJ2-1; D possibly uses TRBD1 or TRBD2 (5 bases each). The CDR3 sequence: CASSQEGTPGREQFF. The CDR3 coding sequence is TGTGCCAGCAGCCAAGAAGGGACCCCCGGGCGGGAGCAGTTCTTC.